A single sample is the source of the 20 T cell receptor beta chains below, sequenced in a study of T cells after yellow fever vaccination. Via MiXCR, TCRdb re-called the 5' RACE reads, giving one row per CDR3 protein. The sample carries roughly 120,000 distinct CDR3 sequences, roughly 7.9% recorded once. The sample was CD4+ T cells sorted from PBMCs, taken about 41 days after the first yellow fever vaccination. These receptor sequences come from a man aged 18 to 30 who received the YFV17D yellow fever vaccine.

V is TRBV7-2 and J is TRBJ2-3; the match to TRBD2 covers 8 bases. V lost 1 base, J lost 7 bases, and 7 bases stayed unmatched. This CDR3 contains 15 residues. CDR1 and CDR2 from the germline V gene are SGHTA and FQGNSA. In DNA, the CDR3 is TGTGCCAGCAGCTTAGGTCCGGGGGGGGGGAATACGCAGTATTTT. Its protein is CASSLGPGGGNTQYF.

This clonotype has ten or more counts. This chain links TRBV24-1 with TRBJ1-5, with D unresolved. The germline V gene encodes CDR1 KGHDR and CDR2 SFDVKD. This CDR3 is built from 13 residues. Between the trimmed V and J ends, which lost 5 bases and 7 bases, there was a span of 11 bases. CDR3 nucleotide sequence: TGTGCCACCAGTGGTAGCGGGGAACAGCCCCAGCATTTT. Its protein product is CATSGSGEQPQHF.

This clonotype was seen only a few times. The rearrangement uses TRBV7-2 and TRBJ1-1, with 12 bases that match TRBD1. The V gene's germline CDR1 is SGHTA and CDR2 FQGNSA. The CDR3 sequence is 17 residues long. V was clipped by 3 bases and J by 4 bases; unmatched bases: 9. CDR3 DNA sequence: TGTGCCAGCAGCTTCCCCACAGGGACAGGGGGCATCACTGAAGCTTTCTTT. It encodes CASSFPTGTGGITEAFF.

There are a few counts of this clonotype. The CDR3 DNA reads TGTGCCAGCAGCTTCTCATGGACCCAGGGGGCGAGTAGCAATCAGCCCCAGCATTTT. This codes for CASSFSWTQGASSNQPQHF. This chain links TRBV7-3 with TRBJ1-5; 8 bases agree with TRBD1. Unmatched junction bases numbered 13, after V lost 3 bases and J lost 0 bases. Germline CDR1 SGHTA, CDR2 FQGTGA. The CDR3 consists of 19 residues.

This clonotype was picked up many times. This rearrangement joins TRBV29-1 to TRBJ1-1, with D possibly TRBD1 on 5 matching bases. The V and J ends lost 7 bases and 6 bases respectively, with 18 bases between them. The CDR3 extends over 13 amino acids. The germline V gene has CDR1 SQVTM and CDR2 ANQGSEA. CDR3 amino acids: CSASRDLTSEAFF. In nucleotides, the CDR3 is TGCAGCGCCTCCCGGGACCTCACCTCTGAAGCTTTCTTT.

This clonotype occurred many times. The chain combines TRBV19 with TRBJ1-6, with D perhaps TRBD1 (5 bases). Germline V CDR1 and CDR2: LNHDA, SQIVND (reference sequence). V dropped 9 bases and J dropped 10 bases, with 13 bases sitting between them. The CDR3 runs 12 residues. The CDR3 DNA is TGTGCCAGCCGGGACCTCGAGTCACCCCTCCACTTT. Its protein is CASRDLESPLHF.

This clonotype was observed many times. The chain uses TRBV6-1 and TRBJ2-7, with D maybe TRBD1 (7 bases). Trimming cost V 6 bases and J 2 bases, with 20 bases left between them. Germline-derived CDR1 and CDR2 are MNHNS and SASEGT. The CDR3 totals 16 residues. This CDR3 is CASRRSGDSLTYEQYF. The CDR3 coding sequence is TGTGCCAGCAGGAGGTCGGGGGACAGTCTTACCTACGAGCAGTACTTC.

The table lists this clonotype with many counts. The V gene is TRBV7-9, the J gene TRBJ2-3, with unresolved D. CDR1 is SEHNR, CDR2 FQNEAQ, per germline (reference sequence). This CDR3 comprises 16 residues. Trimming cost V 4 bases and J 0 bases, with 14 bases left between them. The CDR3, as DNA: TGTGCCAGCAGCTCAAGGATACCGGCTAGCACAGATACGCAGTATTTT. It encodes CASSSRIPASTDTQYF.

In its sample, this clonotype was seen many times. The V gene is TRBV28, the J gene TRBJ1-2, with a tentative D call TRBD1 (5 bases). V lost 7 bases, J lost 8 bases, and 14 bases lay in between. The CDR3 has 12 residues. Per the germline V gene, CDR1 is MDHEN and CDR2 is SYDVKM. CDR3 nucleotide sequence: TGTGCCAGCACCCTCTGGGGGTCCGGCTACACCTTC. It is translated as CASTLWGSGYTF.

This clonotype has a handful of counts. The rearrangement uses TRBV12-3 or TRBV12-4 and TRBJ1-2; D is ambiguous. The CDR3 is 15 amino acids. V lost 6 bases to trimming and J lost 4 bases, with 18 bases between them. The chain's CDR3 is CASRSVGPTLYGYTF. In DNA form, the CDR3 reads TGTGCCAGCAGATCGGTCGGACCGACGCTCTATGGCTACACCTTC.

This clonotype was detected ten times or more. The V gene is TRBV2, the J gene TRBJ2-7; 7 bases map to TRBD1. J lost 3 bases, V lost 7 bases, and 6 bases had no gene match. The germline CDR1 and CDR2 sequences are SNHLY and FYNNEI. This CDR3 is 13 amino acids long. The CDR3 coding sequence is TGTGCCAGCATTCGTGACAGGGACTACGAGCAGTACTTC. Translating gives CASIRDRDYEQYF.

As concerns this clonotype: Just one base apart from a much larger clone, this may be a read error. The chain is built from TRBV6-4 and TRBJ2-1; weak D call: TRBD1 (5 bases). This CDR3 region has 13 residues. Germline V CDR1 and CDR2: MRHNA, SNTAGT. The CDR3 is CARSKGYFNEQFF. The DNA of the CDR3 is TGTGCCCGCAGTAAGGGGTACTTCAATGAGCAGTTCTTC.

This clonotype was counted ten times or more. The chain employs TRBV6-2 or TRBV6-3 and TRBJ2-2; D is unresolved. Deletions cut 2 bases from V and 4 bases from J, with 8 bases between. In germline, CDR1 is MNHEY, CDR2 SVGEGT. The CDR3 consists of 14 residues. The CDR3 protein is CASSYALVTGELFF. The DNA for the CDR3 is TGTGCCAGCAGTTACGCCTTGGTCACCGGGGAGCTGTTTTTT.

Many counts were recorded for this clonotype. The chain recombines TRBV20-1 with TRBJ2-1; 11 bases fit TRBD1. CDR3 length equals 15 residues. Looked up from germline, CDR1 is DFQATT and CDR2 is SNEGSKA (reference sequence). Trimming took 4 bases from V and 6 from J; bases not matched to a gene: 8. CDR3 bases: TGCAGTGCTACAACCGGGACAGGGGGTTCCAATGAGCAGTTCTTC. It codes for CSATTGTGGSNEQFF.

This clonotype was counted many times. The chain combines TRBV4-1 with TRBJ1-4; TRBD1 might be the D (5 bases). From germline, CDR1 is MGHRA and CDR2 YSYEKL. This CDR3 is 15 amino acids long. The V end lost 1 base, the J end lost 7 bases, and 13 bases lay between the germline ends. The CDR3 sequence is CASSQVQGSFEKLFF. CDR3 sequence (DNA): TGCGCCAGCAGCCAAGTCCAGGGAAGTTTTGAAAAACTGTTTTTT.

This clonotype was recorded many times. The chain joins TRBV12-5 to TRBJ1-2, with 8 nucleotides matching TRBD1. The V segment lost 1 base and the J segment 4 bases; nucleotides outside the gene matches: 11. The CDR3 loop spans 17 amino acids. The germline V gene encodes CDR1 LGHNT and CDR2 FRNRAP. CDR3 sequence reads: CASGLEMADGQGYGYTF. For the CDR3, the DNA is TGTGCTAGTGGTTTGGAGATGGCAGATGGACAGGGCTATGGCTACACCTTC.

This clonotype was counted at least ten times. The rearrangement uses TRBV7-2 and TRBJ2-3, with 8 positions matching TRBD2. The CDR3 has 17 residues. Germline V gives CDR1 SGHTA, CDR2 FQGNSA. V shed 2 bases, J shed 2 bases, and the junction held 9 bases outside the gene matches. CDR3: CASSLSSGGTPTDTQYF. The CDR3 DNA reads as TGTGCCAGCAGCTTATCCAGCGGGGGAACACCCACAGATACGCAGTATTTT.

This clonotype was observed many times. This chain joins TRBV6-5 and TRBJ2-2; 10 bases line up with TRBD1. The length of the CDR3 is 16 residues. Per germline, CDR1 MNHEY and CDR2 SVGAGI. V lost 4 bases to trimming and J lost 5 bases; unmatched junction nucleotides: 7. The chain's CDR3 is CASSSFGQGDTGELFF. The DNA for the CDR3 is TGTGCCAGCAGTTCCTTCGGACAGGGGGATACCGGGGAGCTGTTTTTT.

The chain couples TRBV4-3 to TRBJ1-6; D is perhaps TRBD1 (5 bases). Per the germline V gene, CDR1 is LGHNA and CDR2 is YSLEER. The CDR3 runs to 19 residues. Trimming left V 0 bases short and J 0 bases short, with 15 bases between. This CDR3 is CASSQERGGLSSYNSPLHF. CDR3 nucleotide sequence: TGCGCCAGCAGCCAAGAGAGGGGCGGGTTAAGCTCCTATAATTCACCCCTCCACTTT.

The chain recombines TRBV6-6 with TRBJ2-7; 8 bases are shared with TRBD1. Germline V gene lookup returns CDR1 MNHNY and CDR2 SVGAGI (reference sequence). The CDR3 spans 12 residues. V gave up 6 bases and J gave up 7 bases; unmatched junction bases: 5. The CDR3, as DNA: TGTGCCAGCAGGAGCAGGGGGCGTGAGCAGTACGTC. Its protein product is CASRSRGREQYV.